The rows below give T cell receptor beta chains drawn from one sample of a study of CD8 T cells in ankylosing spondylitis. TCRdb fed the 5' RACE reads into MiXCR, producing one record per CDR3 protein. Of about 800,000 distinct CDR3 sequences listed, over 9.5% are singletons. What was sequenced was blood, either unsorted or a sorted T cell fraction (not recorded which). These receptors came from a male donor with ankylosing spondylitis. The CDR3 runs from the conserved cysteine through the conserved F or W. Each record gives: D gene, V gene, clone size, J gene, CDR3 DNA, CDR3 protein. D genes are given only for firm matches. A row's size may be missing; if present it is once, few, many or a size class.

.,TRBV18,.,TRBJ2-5,TGTGCCAGCTCACCAACCCCCGGCGGAGAGACCCAGTACTTC,CASSPTPGGETQYF
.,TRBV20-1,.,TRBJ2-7,TGCAGTGCTAGTCCGGGACGGAGGCACTCCTACGAGCAGTACTTC,CSASPGRRHSYEQYF
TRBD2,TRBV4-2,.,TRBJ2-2,TGTGCCAGCAGCCAAGTTGGCGAAGCGGGAGGCCCTTACACCGGGGAGCTGTTTTTT,CASSQVGEAGGPYTGELFF
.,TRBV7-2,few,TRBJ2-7,TGTGCCAGCAGCTTAAGAGACAGGCAGCACGAGCAGTACTTC,CASSLRDRQHEQYF
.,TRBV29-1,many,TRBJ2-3,TGCAGCGTGCCCATAAACAGCAATACGCAGTATTTT,CSVPINSNTQYF
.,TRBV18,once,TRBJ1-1,TGTGCCAGCTCACGGTCAGGCGCCAACACTGAAGCTTTCTTT,CASSRSGANTEAFF
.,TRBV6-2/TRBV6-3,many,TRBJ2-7,TGTGCCAGCAGTTACCGACGGGTGGCCGAGCAGTACTTC,CASSYRRVAEQYF
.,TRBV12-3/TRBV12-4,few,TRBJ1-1,TGTGCCAGCAGGGCCTTAAGGGGACGAACTGAAGCTTTCTTT,CASRALRGRTEAFF
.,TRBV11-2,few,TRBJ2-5,TGTGCCAGCAGCCTACGCGCCCAGGGGATCGTAGAGACCCAGTACTTC,CASSLRAQGIVETQYF
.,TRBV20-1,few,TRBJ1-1,TGCAGTGCTAGAGATACGGGGGGCGCCCGCACTGAAGCTTTCTTT,CSARDTGGARTEAFF
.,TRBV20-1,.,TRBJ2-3,TGCAGTGCTAGAGGGGCTTCTGATACAGATACGCAGTATTTT,CSARGASDTDTQYF
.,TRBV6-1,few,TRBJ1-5,TGTGCCAGCAGTGAACAACGCCATCAGCCCCAGCATTTT,CASSEQRHQPQHF
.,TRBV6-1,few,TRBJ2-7,TGTGCCAGCAGTGAAGATCTCACGGGGCCGATGCGGGGGCAGTACTTC,CASSEDLTGPMRGQYF
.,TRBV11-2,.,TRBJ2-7,TGTGCCAGCGGAACGGGGCAGTACTTC,CASGTGQYF
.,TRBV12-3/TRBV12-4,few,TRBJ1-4,TGTGCCAGCAGTTTGGGGACTTGGGGTGAAAAACTGTTTTTT,CASSLGTWGEKLFF
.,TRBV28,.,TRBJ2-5,TGTGCCAGCAGTGCCCCGGTGGAAGAGACCCAGTACTTC,CASSAPVEETQYF
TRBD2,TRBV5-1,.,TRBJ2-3,TGCGCCAGCAGCTTACCATTCGGGACTAAAGAAGTAAATACGCAGTATTTT,CASSLPFGTKEVNTQYF
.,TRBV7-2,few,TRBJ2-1,TGTGCCAGCAGCTCCCAAGCTTCGCGGGACAATGAGCAGTTCTTC,CASSSQASRDNEQFF
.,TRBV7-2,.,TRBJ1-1,TGTGCCAGCAGCTTCTCGGGACTGACGAACACTGAAGCTTTCTTT,CASSFSGLTNTEAFF
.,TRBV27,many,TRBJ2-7,TGTGCCAGCAGTTCCTACCCCTTCAGGGACGAGCAGTACTTC,CASSSYPFRDEQYF
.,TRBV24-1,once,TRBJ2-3,TGTGCCACCAGTGTGAGAGGGCCTATAGATACGCAGTATTTT,CATSVRGPIDTQYF
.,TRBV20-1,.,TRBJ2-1,TGCAGTGCTAGATATAGCGGTCTCTCCTACAATGAGCAGTTCTTC,CSARYSGLSYNEQFF
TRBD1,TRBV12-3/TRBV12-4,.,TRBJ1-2,TGTGCCAGCAGTTTAGGGACAGGGTTTGGCTACACCTTC,CASSLGTGFGYTF
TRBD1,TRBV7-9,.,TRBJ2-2,TGTGCCAGCAGCACCGGGACAGAGGTCCGTGCCGGGGAGCTGTTTTTT,CASSTGTEVRAGELFF
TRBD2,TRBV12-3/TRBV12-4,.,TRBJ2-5,TGTGCCAGCAGTTTAGGGCCGGGAGGGCCGGAGACCCAGTACTTC,CASSLGPGGPETQYF
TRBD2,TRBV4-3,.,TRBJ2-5,TGCGCCAGCAGCCAAGCGTACCTAGCGGGGGGCGGTGAGACCCAGTACTTC,CASSQAYLAGGGETQYF
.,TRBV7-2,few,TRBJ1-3,TGTGCCAGCAGCTTTACGGGGAGCTCTGGAAACACCATATATTTT,CASSFTGSSGNTIYF
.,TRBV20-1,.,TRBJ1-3,TGCAGTGCTAGTAACCGACTTTCTGGAAACACCATATATTTT,CSASNRLSGNTIYF
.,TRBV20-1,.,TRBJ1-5,TGCAGTGCAAGACAGGATTTCGGTCAGCCCCAGCATTTT,CSARQDFGQPQHF
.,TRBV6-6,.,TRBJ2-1,TGTGCCAGCAGTCCCCAGGACCATGAGCAGTTCTTC,CASSPQDHEQFF
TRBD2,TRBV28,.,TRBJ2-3,TGTGCCAGCAGTCCCCGGGGTAGCGGGCTCACAGATACGCAGTATTTT,CASSPRGSGLTDTQYF
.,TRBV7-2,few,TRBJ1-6,TGTGCCAGCAGCTTACAGGGTTTCAATTCACCCCTCCACTTT,CASSLQGFNSPLHF
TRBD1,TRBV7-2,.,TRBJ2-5,TGTGCCAGCAGCTTTCAACAGGGGGAGACCCAGTACTTC,CASSFQQGETQYF
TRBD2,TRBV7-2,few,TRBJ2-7,TGTGCCAGCAGTCGACTAGCGGGGATCCTCTCCTACGAGCAGTACTTC,CASSRLAGILSYEQYF
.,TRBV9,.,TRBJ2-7,TGTGCCAGCAGCCGGGATTTGATAAACGAGCAGTACTTC,CASSRDLINEQYF
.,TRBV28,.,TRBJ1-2,TGTGCCAGCAGATGGGGGATCTATGGCTACACCTTC,CASRWGIYGYTF